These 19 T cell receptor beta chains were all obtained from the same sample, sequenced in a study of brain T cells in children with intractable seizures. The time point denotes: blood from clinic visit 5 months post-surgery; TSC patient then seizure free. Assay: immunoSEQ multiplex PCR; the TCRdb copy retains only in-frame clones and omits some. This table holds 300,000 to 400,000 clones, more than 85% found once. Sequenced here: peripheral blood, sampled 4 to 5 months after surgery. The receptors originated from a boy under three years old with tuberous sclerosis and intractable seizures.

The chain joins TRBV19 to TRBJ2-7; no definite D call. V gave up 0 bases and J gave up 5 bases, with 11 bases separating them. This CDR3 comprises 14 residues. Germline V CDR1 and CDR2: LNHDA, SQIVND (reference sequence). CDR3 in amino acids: CASSIDFWADEQYF. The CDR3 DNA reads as TGTGCCAGTAGTATAGACTTCTGGGCGGACGAGCAGTACTTC.

CDR3 nucleotide sequence: TGTGCCAGCAGTGGGAGTCCTGGGGCCAACGTCCTGACTTTC. It encodes CASSGSPGANVLTF. The chain combines TRBV25-1 with TRBJ2-6; D unclear. This CDR3 contains 14 residues. CDR1 is MGHDK and CDR2 is SYGVNS in the germline V gene. V was trimmed by 4 bases and J by 2 bases, leaving 6 bases between them.

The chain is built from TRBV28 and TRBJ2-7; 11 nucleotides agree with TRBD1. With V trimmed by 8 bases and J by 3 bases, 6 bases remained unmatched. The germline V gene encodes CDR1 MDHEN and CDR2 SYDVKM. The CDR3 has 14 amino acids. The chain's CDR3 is CASLLGTGGYEQYF. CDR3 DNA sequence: TGTGCCAGCCTCCTTGGGACAGGGGGCTACGAGCAGTACTTC. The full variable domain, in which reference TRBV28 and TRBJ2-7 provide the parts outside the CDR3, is DVKVTQSSRYLVKRTGEKVFLECVQDMDHENMFWYRQDPGLGLRLIYFSYDVKMKEKGDIPEGYSVSREKKERFSLILESASTNQTSMYLCASLLGTGGYEQYFGPGTRLTVT.

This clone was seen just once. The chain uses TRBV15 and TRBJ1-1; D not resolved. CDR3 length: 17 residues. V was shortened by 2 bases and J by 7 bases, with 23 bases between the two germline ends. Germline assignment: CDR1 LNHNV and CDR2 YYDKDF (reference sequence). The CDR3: CATSRLGFWGRVSEAFF. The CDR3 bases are TGTGCCACCAGCAGATTAGGTTTTTGGGGAAGGGTTAGTGAAGCTTTCTTT.

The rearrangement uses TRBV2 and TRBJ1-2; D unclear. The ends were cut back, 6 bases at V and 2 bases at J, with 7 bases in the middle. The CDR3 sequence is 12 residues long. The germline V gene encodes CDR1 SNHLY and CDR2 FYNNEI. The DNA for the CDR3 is TGTGCCAGCAGCCCCTCAAACTATGGCTACACCTTC. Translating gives CASSPSNYGYTF.

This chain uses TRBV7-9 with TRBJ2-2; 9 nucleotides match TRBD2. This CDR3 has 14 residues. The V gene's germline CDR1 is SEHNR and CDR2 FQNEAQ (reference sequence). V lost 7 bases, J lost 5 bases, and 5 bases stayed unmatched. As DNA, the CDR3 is TGTGCCAGCAACCCCAGCGGGAGGACCGGGGAGCTGTTTTTT. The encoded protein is CASNPSGRTGELFF.

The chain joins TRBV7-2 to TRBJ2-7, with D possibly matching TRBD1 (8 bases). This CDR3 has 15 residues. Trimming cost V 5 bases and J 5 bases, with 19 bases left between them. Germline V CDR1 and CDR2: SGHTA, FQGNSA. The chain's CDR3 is CASSQGAGERDEQYF. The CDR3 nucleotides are TGTGCCAGCAGCCAGGGGGCGGGAGAGAGGGACGAGCAGTACTTC.

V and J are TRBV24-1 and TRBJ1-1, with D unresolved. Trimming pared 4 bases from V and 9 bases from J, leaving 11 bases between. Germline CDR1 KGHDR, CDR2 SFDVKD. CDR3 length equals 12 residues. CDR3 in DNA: TGTGCCACCAGTGAACCAAACAGTCAAGCTTTCTTT. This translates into CATSEPNSQAFF.

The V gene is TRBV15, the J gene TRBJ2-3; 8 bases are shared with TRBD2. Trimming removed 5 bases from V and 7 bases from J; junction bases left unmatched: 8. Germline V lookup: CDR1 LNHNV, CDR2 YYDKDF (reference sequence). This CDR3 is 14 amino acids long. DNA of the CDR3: TGTGCCACCAGCCCGGGACTAGGGGTGTATACGCAGTATTTT. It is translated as CATSPGLGVYTQYF.

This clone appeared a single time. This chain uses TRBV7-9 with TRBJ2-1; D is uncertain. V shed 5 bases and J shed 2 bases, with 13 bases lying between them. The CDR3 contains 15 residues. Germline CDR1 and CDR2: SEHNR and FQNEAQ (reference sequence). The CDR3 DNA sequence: TGTGCCAGCAGCCACATTACAGTACCCTACAATGAGCAGTTCTTC. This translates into CASSHITVPYNEQFF.

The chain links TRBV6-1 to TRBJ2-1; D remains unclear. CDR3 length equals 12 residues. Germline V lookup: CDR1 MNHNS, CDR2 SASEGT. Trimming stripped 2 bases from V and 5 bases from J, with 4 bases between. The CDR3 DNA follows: TGTGCCAGCAGTGAACAGAACAATGAGCAGTTCTTC. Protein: CASSEQNNEQFF.

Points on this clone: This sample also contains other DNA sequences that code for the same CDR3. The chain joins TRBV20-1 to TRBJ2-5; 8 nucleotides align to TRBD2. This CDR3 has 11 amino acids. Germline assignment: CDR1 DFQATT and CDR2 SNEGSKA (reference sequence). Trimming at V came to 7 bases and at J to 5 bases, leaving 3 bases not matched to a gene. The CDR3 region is CSVRTSETQYF. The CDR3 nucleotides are TGCAGTGTTCGGACTAGCGAGACCCAGTACTTC.

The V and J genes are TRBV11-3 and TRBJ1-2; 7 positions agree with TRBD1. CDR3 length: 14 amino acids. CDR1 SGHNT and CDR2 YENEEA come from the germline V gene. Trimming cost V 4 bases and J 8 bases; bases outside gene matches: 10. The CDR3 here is CASSSLPTGYGYTF. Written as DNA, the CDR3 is TGTGCCAGCAGCTCCCTCCCGACAGGGTACGGCTACACCTTC.

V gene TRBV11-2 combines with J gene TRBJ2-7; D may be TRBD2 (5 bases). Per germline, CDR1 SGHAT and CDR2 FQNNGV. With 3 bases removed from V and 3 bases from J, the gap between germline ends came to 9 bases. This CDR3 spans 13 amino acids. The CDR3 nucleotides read TGTGCCAGCAGCTTTGGACTCGACTACGAGCAGTACTTC. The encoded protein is CASSFGLDYEQYF.

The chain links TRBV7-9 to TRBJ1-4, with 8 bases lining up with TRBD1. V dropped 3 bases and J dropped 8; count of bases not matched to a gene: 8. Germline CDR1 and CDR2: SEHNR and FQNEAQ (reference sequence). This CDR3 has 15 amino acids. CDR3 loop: CASSFQDREGEKLFF. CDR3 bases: TGTGCCAGCAGCTTCCAGGACAGGGAGGGGGAAAAACTGTTTTTT.

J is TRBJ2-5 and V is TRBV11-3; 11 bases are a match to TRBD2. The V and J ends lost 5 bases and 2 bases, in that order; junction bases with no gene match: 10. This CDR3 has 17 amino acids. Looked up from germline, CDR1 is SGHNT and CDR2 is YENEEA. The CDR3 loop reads CASSHYLTSGTQETQYF. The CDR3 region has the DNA TGTGCCAGCAGCCATTACCTGACTAGCGGGACGCAAGAGACCCAGTACTTC.

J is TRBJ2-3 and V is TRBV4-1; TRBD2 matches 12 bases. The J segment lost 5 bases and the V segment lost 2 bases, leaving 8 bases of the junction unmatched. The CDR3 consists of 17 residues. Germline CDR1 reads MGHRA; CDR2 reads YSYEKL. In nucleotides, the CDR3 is TGCGCCAGCAGCCAACTACCGGGACTAGCGGGTAAAGATACGCAGTATTTT. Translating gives CASSQLPGLAGKDTQYF.

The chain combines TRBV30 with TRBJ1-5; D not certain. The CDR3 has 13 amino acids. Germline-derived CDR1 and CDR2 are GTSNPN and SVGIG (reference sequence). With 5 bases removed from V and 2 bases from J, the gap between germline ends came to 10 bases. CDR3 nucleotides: TGTGCCTGGGGGGTGAGGGGCAATCAGCCCCAGCATTTT. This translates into CAWGVRGNQPQHF.

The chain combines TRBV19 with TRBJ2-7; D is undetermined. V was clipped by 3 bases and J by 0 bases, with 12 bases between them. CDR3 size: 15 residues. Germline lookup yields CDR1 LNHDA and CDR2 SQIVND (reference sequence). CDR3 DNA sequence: TGTGCCAGTAGTATTAAGCTAGTCGGCTCCTACGAGCAGTACTTC. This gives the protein CASSIKLVGSYEQYF.